Listed here is a single T cell receptor beta chain. Its cognate antigen has yet to be identified. There are no base qualities to consult, and no much larger clone falls within one base. The CDR3 contains 12 residues, cysteine and phenylalanine counted. The retained sequence is limited to the CDR3, 36 bases, with the frame set at the first base. Trimming removed 2 bases from V and 5 bases from J, leaving 4 bases between the germline ends. CDR1 is given as SGHTA and CDR2 as FQGTGA, both from the germline V gene. The CDR3 regions of human TCRbeta chains were analyzed by immunosequencing. From the authors' description of their analysis: Repertoire TCRs were matched against a reference library of SARS-CoV-2-specific TCRs generated with the MIRA antigen-specificity platform. Breadth was defined as the fraction of unique TCRs that were SARS-CoV-2-associated, and depth was defined as the fraction of total T cells that were SARS-CoV-2-associated. Using the MIRA data, every spike-specific TCR was mapped to the spike region that the TCR reacted to and assigned to either a CD4 or a CD8 class. Log10-transformed breadth and depth values were compared by one-way ANOVA with Sidak's multiple comparisons tests. TCRdb took over this immuneACCESS table, retaining in-frame rearrangements with V and J assigned. Such tables are incomplete; in checked studies, under half of the missing clones stem from an unresolved V gene, and the remainder is unexplained. V and J calls and clone size are copied from that table; D and trimming were computed from the DNA. The table for this sample lists around 130,000 clones; about 90% of them were counted only once. The top ten constitute roughly 5% of the sample.

The time point label on this specimen signifies: baseline before first vaccination. Samples from vaccinated people were obtained from the UK trials COV001 and COV002, which included a single-blind randomized controlled phase 2/3 trial of AZD1222 (ChAdOx1 nCoV-19) in healthy adults. For TCRbeta chain sequencing, PBMC samples were collected from trial participants at day 0 and at day 28 after the second dose. The sample is drawn from a study of T cell responses to AZD1222 COVID-19 vaccine (dated by TCRdb to 2020 to 2022). About the investigation overall: AZD1222 recipients whose second dose came at about 4 weeks and those whose second dose came at about 12 weeks were combined into one group, since spike-specific TCR depth and breadth did not differ between the two schedules. A total of 240 or so trial participants underwent TCR sequencing, of whom 200 to 220 had received two doses of AZD1222 and approximately 25 had received two doses of the MenACWY control vaccine. Enrollment into the trials was organized by age into subgroups of 18-55, 56-69 and 70-plus years, and those subgroups contained roughly 150, 30 and 60 TCR-sequenced participants, respectively. Findings and caveats that apply to the study as a whole: In the small 56-69-year group, the increase in depth fell short of significance, most likely because of low power. The whole spike protein was spanned by vaccine-associated CD4 TCRs, and dominant responses were seen in regions 160-218 and 743-854. Only 5 to 7 AZD1222 recipients were SARS-CoV-2 seropositive at baseline, limiting conclusions about previously exposed vaccinees. Participants were mostly white British and included more females than males, and it was suggested by the authors that clonal diversity may have been underestimated. Reportedly, almost half of the unique spike-specific TCRs recognized epitopes lying outside the regions that are mutated in the B.1.351 and B.1.1.7 variants. Because no day 14 peak-response samples were available, the repertoires could be characterized only after the peak T cell response. After two AZD1222 doses, spike-specific TCR breadth and depth were significantly higher than at day 0 and than in MenACWY recipients.

The sequenced sample was peripheral blood, obtained on day 0 of AZD1222 vaccination. This TCR derives from an adult in good health. The chain is assembled from TRBV7-3 and TRBJ1-5; the D gene is not confidently resolved. The CDR3 region: CASSLGDQPQHF. DNA sequence: TGTGCCAGCAGCTTAGGGGATCAGCCCCAGCATTTT.